These T cell receptor beta chains were read from a single sample in a study of blood T cell repertoires in COVID-19. This table comes from immunoSEQ multiplex PCR, and its TCRdb copy is limited to in-frame clones, with some not included. The sample has approximately 32,000 clones; just over 85% are singletons. The sample comprised peripheral blood. The receptors were gathered from a woman in her 70s with active COVID-19. The CDR3 runs from the conserved cysteine through the conserved F or W. The order of the fields is CDR3 protein, CDR3 DNA, J gene, V gene, clone size, D gene. D genes are given only for firm matches. Clone sizes are given selectively: once, few, many, or a class where the clone is expanded.

CDR3aa: CANSGGATDTQYF; CDR3nt: TGTGCCAATAGCGGGGGGGCCACAGATACGCAGTATTTT; j_gene: TRBJ2-3; v_gene: TRBV10-3; abundance: .; d_gene: TRBD2
CDR3aa: CASSQDPQGGGTQYF; CDR3nt: TGTGCCAGCAGTCAGGACCCCCAGGGGGGCGGCACGCAGTATTTT; j_gene: TRBJ2-3; v_gene: TRBV28; abundance: .; d_gene: .
CDR3aa: CASSRTSEQFF; CDR3nt: TGTGCCAGCAGCAGGACTAGCGAGCAGTTCTTC; j_gene: TRBJ2-1; v_gene: TRBV2; abundance: .; d_gene: TRBD2
CDR3aa: CASRRTGGDQETQYF; CDR3nt: TGTGCCAGCAGAAGGACAGGGGGGGATCAAGAGACCCAGTACTTC; j_gene: TRBJ2-5; v_gene: TRBV9; abundance: .; d_gene: TRBD1
CDR3aa: CATSRRTGDEQYF; CDR3nt: TGTGCCACCAGCAGACGCACAGGGGACGAGCAGTACTTC; j_gene: TRBJ2-7; v_gene: TRBV15; abundance: .; d_gene: TRBD1
CDR3aa: CASSPSSGVGTEAFF; CDR3nt: TGTGCCAGCTCACCATCCTCGGGGGTTGGCACTGAAGCTTTCTTT; j_gene: TRBJ1-1; v_gene: TRBV18; abundance: .; d_gene: .
CDR3aa: CASSQDWTSGRQEYNEQFF; CDR3nt: TGTGCCAGCAGCCAAGATTGGACTAGCGGGAGACAGGAATACAATGAGCAGTTCTTC; j_gene: TRBJ2-1; v_gene: TRBV3-1/TRBV3-2; abundance: .; d_gene: TRBD2
CDR3aa: CASLRRDSFFYGYTF; CDR3nt: TGTGCCAGCCTTCGCCGGGACAGTTTTTTCTATGGCTACACCTTC; j_gene: TRBJ1-2; v_gene: TRBV6-5; abundance: .; d_gene: TRBD1
CDR3aa: CASSQGLAGGQNTDTQYF; CDR3nt: TGTGCCAGCAGCCAGGGACTAGCGGGGGGGCAAAACACAGATACGCAGTATTTT; j_gene: TRBJ2-3; v_gene: TRBV7-9; abundance: .; d_gene: TRBD2
CDR3aa: CASSLTGQPYSPLHF; CDR3nt: TGTGCCAGCAGCTTAACGGGACAGCCCTATTCACCCCTCCACTTT; j_gene: TRBJ1-6; v_gene: TRBV7-3; abundance: .; d_gene: TRBD1
CDR3aa: CASSVPGTGGENEQFF; CDR3nt: TGTGCCAGCAGCGTCCCCGGGACAGGGGGCGAGAATGAGCAGTTCTTC; j_gene: TRBJ2-1; v_gene: TRBV9; abundance: few; d_gene: TRBD1
CDR3aa: CAISGTSGGTDTQYF; CDR3nt: TGTGCCATCAGTGGGACTAGCGGGGGCACAGATACGCAGTATTTT; j_gene: TRBJ2-3; v_gene: TRBV10-3; abundance: .; d_gene: TRBD2
CDR3aa: CASSPPRAGGINEQFF; CDR3nt: TGTGCCAGCTCACCACCAAGAGCGGGGGGTATCAATGAGCAGTTCTTC; j_gene: TRBJ2-1; v_gene: TRBV18; abundance: .; d_gene: TRBD2
CDR3aa: CASSLVGSGGPNTGELFF; CDR3nt: TGTGCCAGCAGCTTAGTGGGTAGCGGGGGCCCGAACACCGGGGAGCTGTTTTTT; j_gene: TRBJ2-2; v_gene: TRBV7-8; abundance: .; d_gene: TRBD2
CDR3aa: CASSQPPGQYSNQPQHF; CDR3nt: TGCGCCAGCAGCCAACCCCCAGGACAGTATAGCAATCAGCCCCAGCATTTT; j_gene: TRBJ1-5; v_gene: TRBV4-1; abundance: .; d_gene: .
CDR3aa: CASSRQGSTDTQYF; CDR3nt: TGTGCCAGCAGCCGACAGGGCAGCACAGATACGCAGTATTTT; j_gene: TRBJ2-3; v_gene: TRBV5-4; abundance: .; d_gene: TRBD1
CDR3aa: CASSIHRDGGYTF; CDR3nt: TGTGCCAGTAGTATACACCGGGATGGGGGCTACACCTTC; j_gene: TRBJ1-2; v_gene: TRBV19; abundance: .; d_gene: .
CDR3aa: CASSARPGGSYNEQFF; CDR3nt: TGTGCCAGCAGTGCCCGACCGGGGGGCTCCTACAATGAGCAGTTCTTC; j_gene: TRBJ2-1; v_gene: TRBV6-1; abundance: once; d_gene: TRBD2
CDR3aa: CASSLWRQGSRDTQYF; CDR3nt: TGTGCCAGCAGCTTATGGCGACAGGGTAGTAGAGATACGCAGTATTTT; j_gene: TRBJ2-3; v_gene: TRBV7-2; abundance: once; d_gene: TRBD1
CDR3aa: CASSPGVSYEQYF; CDR3nt: TGTGCCAGCAGCCCCGGGGTCTCCTACGAGCAGTACTTC; j_gene: TRBJ2-7; v_gene: TRBV5-4; abundance: .; d_gene: .
CDR3aa: CASSEEGQGNEQFF; CDR3nt: TGTGCCAGCAGTGAAGAGGGGCAGGGGAATGAGCAGTTCTTC; j_gene: TRBJ2-1; v_gene: TRBV2; abundance: .; d_gene: .
CDR3aa: CASSAPAPYTQYF; CDR3nt: TGTGCCAGCAGCGCTCCTGCGCCGTATACGCAGTATTTT; j_gene: TRBJ2-3; v_gene: TRBV28; abundance: .; d_gene: .
CDR3aa: CASSPSGLYNEQFF; CDR3nt: TGTGCCAGCAGCCCTAGCGGACTCTACAATGAGCAGTTCTTC; j_gene: TRBJ2-1; v_gene: TRBV12-1; abundance: .; d_gene: .
CDR3aa: CASSIDRATGELFF; CDR3nt: TGTGCCAGTAGTATAGATCGAGCCACCGGGGAGCTGTTTTTT; j_gene: TRBJ2-2; v_gene: TRBV19; abundance: .; d_gene: .
CDR3aa: CASIDRVYEQYF; CDR3nt: TGTGCCAGCATTGACAGGGTCTACGAGCAGTACTTC; j_gene: TRBJ2-7; v_gene: TRBV2; abundance: .; d_gene: TRBD1
CDR3aa: CASSRPGQGRQETQYF; CDR3nt: TGTGCCAGCAGTCGTCCGGGACAGGGACGGCAAGAGACCCAGTACTTC; j_gene: TRBJ2-5; v_gene: TRBV5-4; abundance: .; d_gene: TRBD1
CDR3aa: CASSLESGDYGYTF; CDR3nt: TGTGCCAGCAGCTTAGAGAGCGGAGACTATGGCTACACCTTC; j_gene: TRBJ1-2; v_gene: TRBV7-3; abundance: .; d_gene: .
CDR3aa: CASSEQGLAVNEQFF; CDR3nt: TGTGCCAGCAGTGAGCAGGGACTAGCGGTAAATGAGCAGTTCTTC; j_gene: TRBJ2-1; v_gene: TRBV2; abundance: .; d_gene: TRBD2
CDR3aa: CASSQDIGSRGTVTNEKLFF; CDR3nt: TGTGCCAGCAGCCAAGATATAGGTAGTAGGGGCACGGTAACTAATGAAAAACTGTTTTTT; j_gene: TRBJ1-4; v_gene: TRBV4-2; abundance: .; d_gene: .
CDR3aa: CASSPGGAVIIFEQFF; CDR3nt: TGTGCCAGCAGCCCGGGGGGTGCGGTTATCATTTTTGAGCAGTTCTTC; j_gene: TRBJ2-1; v_gene: TRBV7-2; abundance: .; d_gene: TRBD2
CDR3aa: CASSQGGTSGGELQETQYF; CDR3nt: TGTGCCAGCAGCCAAGGAGGGACTAGCGGGGGGGAGCTTCAAGAGACCCAGTACTTC; j_gene: TRBJ2-5; v_gene: TRBV4-2; abundance: .; d_gene: TRBD2
CDR3aa: CASSTDRSNQPQHF; CDR3nt: TGTGCCAGCAGCACGGACAGGAGCAATCAGCCCCAGCATTTT; j_gene: TRBJ1-5; v_gene: TRBV7-2; abundance: .; d_gene: TRBD1
CDR3aa: CAISESGQNYGYTF; CDR3nt: TGTGCCATCAGTGAGTCGGGACAGAACTATGGCTACACCTTC; j_gene: TRBJ1-2; v_gene: TRBV10-3; abundance: once; d_gene: TRBD1
CDR3aa: CASSLRQWTEAFF; CDR3nt: TGTGCCAGCAGCTTAAGACAGTGGACTGAAGCTTTCTTT; j_gene: TRBJ1-1; v_gene: TRBV7-2; abundance: .; d_gene: .
CDR3aa: CASTGGTTNEKLFF; CDR3nt: TGTGCCAGTACAGGGGGGACAACTAATGAAAAACTGTTTTTT; j_gene: TRBJ1-4; v_gene: TRBV10-3; abundance: .; d_gene: TRBD1
CDR3aa: CASSFGRLAGAYEQYF; CDR3nt: TGTGCCAGCAGCTTTGGTAGGCTAGCGGGGGCCTACGAGCAGTACTTC; j_gene: TRBJ2-7; v_gene: TRBV5-4; abundance: .; d_gene: TRBD2
CDR3aa: CASSTITSKNTGELFF; CDR3nt: TGTGCCAGCAGTACTATAACTAGCAAGAACACCGGGGAGCTGTTTTTT; j_gene: TRBJ2-2; v_gene: TRBV27; abundance: .; d_gene: .
CDR3aa: CASRLWDSYEQYF; CDR3nt: TGTGCCAGCAGGTTGTGGGACAGCTACGAGCAGTACTTC; j_gene: TRBJ2-7; v_gene: TRBV28; abundance: .; d_gene: TRBD1
CDR3aa: CASSGAAIVQFF; CDR3nt: TGTGCCAGCAGTGGCGCGGCCATCGTACAGTTCTTC; j_gene: TRBJ2-1; v_gene: TRBV2; abundance: once; d_gene: .
CDR3aa: CASSNPQGALGTGELFF; CDR3nt: TGTGCCAGCAGCAACCCACAGGGGGCCCTAGGGACCGGGGAGCTGTTTTTT; j_gene: TRBJ2-2; v_gene: TRBV5-6; abundance: .; d_gene: TRBD1
CDR3aa: CATSDGGGPHEQFF; CDR3nt: TGTGCCACCAGTGATGGGGGGGGGCCGCATGAGCAGTTCTTC; j_gene: TRBJ2-1; v_gene: TRBV24-1; abundance: .; d_gene: .
CDR3aa: CASSRDRQETQYF; CDR3nt: TGTGCCAGCAGCCGGGACAGACAAGAGACCCAGTACTTC; j_gene: TRBJ2-5; v_gene: TRBV5-4; abundance: .; d_gene: TRBD1
CDR3aa: CASRQPSSGNTIYF; CDR3nt: TGTGCCAGCAGACAGCCGAGCTCTGGAAACACCATATATTTT; j_gene: TRBJ1-3; v_gene: TRBV11-3; abundance: .; d_gene: .
CDR3aa: CASSGTGGLEPQHF; CDR3nt: TGTGCCAGCTCAGGGACAGGGGGCTTAGAGCCCCAGCATTTT; j_gene: TRBJ1-5; v_gene: TRBV18; abundance: .; d_gene: TRBD1
CDR3aa: CASTLLAGSGVGEQFF; CDR3nt: TGTGCCAGCACCCTCCTAGCCGGTAGCGGGGTAGGGGAGCAGTTCTTC; j_gene: TRBJ2-1; v_gene: TRBV5-4; abundance: .; d_gene: TRBD2
CDR3aa: CASSITLSTDTQYF; CDR3nt: TGTGCCAGTAGTATTACACTAAGCACAGATACGCAGTATTTT; j_gene: TRBJ2-3; v_gene: TRBV19; abundance: .; d_gene: .
CDR3aa: CAIKGTGYEEQYF; CDR3nt: TGTGCCATCAAGGGGACAGGGTATGAGGAGCAGTACTTC; j_gene: TRBJ2-7; v_gene: TRBV10-3; abundance: .; d_gene: TRBD1
CDR3aa: CASSQDWRAGGLSGELFF; CDR3nt: TGCGCCAGCAGCCAAGATTGGCGAGCGGGGGGGCTAAGCGGGGAGCTGTTTTTT; j_gene: TRBJ2-2; v_gene: TRBV4-1; abundance: .; d_gene: TRBD2
CDR3aa: CASSARGSNYGYTF; CDR3nt: TGTGCCAGCAGTGCCAGGGGTAGCAACTATGGCTACACCTTC; j_gene: TRBJ1-2; v_gene: TRBV25-1; abundance: .; d_gene: .
CDR3aa: CASSLGGRMAEQYF; CDR3nt: TGCGCCAGCAGCTTGGGAGGGAGGATGGCCGAGCAGTACTTC; j_gene: TRBJ2-7; v_gene: TRBV5-1; abundance: .; d_gene: .
CDR3aa: CASSSSGGETQYF; CDR3nt: TGCGCCAGCAGCTCTAGCGGGGGGGAGACCCAGTACTTC; j_gene: TRBJ2-5; v_gene: TRBV5-1; abundance: .; d_gene: TRBD2
CDR3aa: CASIPGGTSRDTQYF; CDR3nt: TGTGCCAGCATCCCCGGCGGGACTAGTCGTGATACGCAGTATTTT; j_gene: TRBJ2-3; v_gene: TRBV7-9; abundance: .; d_gene: TRBD2
CDR3aa: CASKGAFYAEAFF; CDR3nt: TGTGCCAGTAAGGGGGCGTTTTATGCTGAAGCTTTCTTT; j_gene: TRBJ1-1; v_gene: TRBV19; abundance: .; d_gene: TRBD1
CDR3aa: CASSLWTGRADTIYF; CDR3nt: TGTGCCAGCAGTTTATGGACAGGGCGGGCTGACACCATATATTTT; j_gene: TRBJ1-3; v_gene: TRBV28; abundance: .; d_gene: TRBD1
CDR3aa: CASSGQGLNTIYF; CDR3nt: TGTGCCAGCAGCGGACAGGGTTTAAACACCATATATTTT; j_gene: TRBJ1-3; v_gene: TRBV9; abundance: .; d_gene: TRBD1
CDR3aa: CASSRQASGRYNEQFF; CDR3nt: TGTGCCAGCAGCCGACAGGCCAGCGGTCGCTACAATGAGCAGTTCTTC; j_gene: TRBJ2-1; v_gene: TRBV11-2; abundance: .; d_gene: .
CDR3aa: CASSVASSGGFYEQYF; CDR3nt: TGTGCCAGCAGCGTAGCTTCTAGCGGGGGGTTCTACGAGCAGTACTTC; j_gene: TRBJ2-7; v_gene: TRBV9; abundance: .; d_gene: TRBD2